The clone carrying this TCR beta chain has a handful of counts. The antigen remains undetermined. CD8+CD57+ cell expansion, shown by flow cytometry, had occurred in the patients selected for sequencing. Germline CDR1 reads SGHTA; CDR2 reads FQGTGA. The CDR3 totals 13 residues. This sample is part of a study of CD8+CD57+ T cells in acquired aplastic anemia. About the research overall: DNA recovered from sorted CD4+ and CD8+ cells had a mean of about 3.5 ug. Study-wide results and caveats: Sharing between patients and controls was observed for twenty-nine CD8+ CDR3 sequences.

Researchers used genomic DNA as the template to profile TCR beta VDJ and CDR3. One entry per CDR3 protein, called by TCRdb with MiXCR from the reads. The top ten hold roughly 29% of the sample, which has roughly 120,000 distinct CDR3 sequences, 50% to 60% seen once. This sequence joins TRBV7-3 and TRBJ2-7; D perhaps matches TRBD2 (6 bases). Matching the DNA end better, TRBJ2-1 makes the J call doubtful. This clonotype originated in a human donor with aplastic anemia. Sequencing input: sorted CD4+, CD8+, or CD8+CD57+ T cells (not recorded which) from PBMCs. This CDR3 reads CASSFGGGNEQFF. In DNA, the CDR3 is TGTGCCAGCAGCTTCGGGGGTGGGAATGAGCAGTTCTTC.